This is a list of T cell receptor beta chains from one sample in a study of control samples from healthy donors and cancer patients. The data were produced by immunoSEQ multiplex PCR, yet TCRdb's version contains in-frame clones alone and is incomplete. This repertoire shows 120,000 to 150,000 clones, 75% to 95% found once; its top ten account for approximately 3%. Sequenced input: blood. Receptor source: a man younger than 40 in good health. CDR3s include the opening cysteine and the closing phenylalanine or tryptophan.

cdr3_aa cdr3_length v_call
CASSSGNTGELFF 13 TRBV5-1
CASSKAGTGCQPQHF 15 TRBV21-1
CASSLRTSRRGGELFF 16 TRBV3-1/TRBV3-2
CASSRGFRGRDTEAFF 16 TRBV14
CATEGQVNEQYF 12 TRBV15
CASSPGTEGGYTF 13 TRBV12-3/TRBV12-4
CASSPPQGQYTEAFF 15 TRBV18
CAARGGTSANTGELFF 16 TRBV28
CSTSSGWGTDTQYF 14 TRBV29-1
CGALVQSYGYTF 12 TRBV29-1
CASSLDPGTIYF 12 TRBV12-3/TRBV12-4
CASSSRDREKLFF 13 TRBV5-1
CASSEKRREPGELFF 15 TRBV6-1
CASSPTRTEAFF 12 TRBV12-3/TRBV12-4
CASSHGGNQPQHF 13 TRBV4-1
CASRMTGGSPLHF 13 TRBV6-5
CASSQDGQETYEQYF 15 TRBV4-1
CASSPRAGATGSPLHF 16 TRBV19
CASSQGVGTADNSPLHF 17 TRBV3-1/TRBV3-2
CACLQGGNSPLHF 13 TRBV30
CSVDEGGTDTQYF 13 TRBV29-1
CASSTGQHNSGNTIYF 16 TRBV27
CSVPQGSGYTF 11 TRBV29-1
CASSNPGQGSNQPQHF 16 TRBV28
CAISEGGLAYEQYF 14 TRBV10-3
CASSAGRSTEAFF 13 TRBV6-5
CASSQRGRGRNEQFF 15 TRBV28
CASSTRYNNSNQPQHF 16 TRBV11-3
CASSIGQGNNQPQHF 15 TRBV19
CASSEMNDGSTGELFF 16 TRBV25-1
CATSDFGNTIYF 12 TRBV24-1
CATSGPGQGNTEAFF 15 TRBV24-1
CASSVAGQGSEAFF 14 TRBV9
CASSAGTGLGEQYF 14 TRBV6-5
CASSEWAHYEQYF 13 TRBV25-1
CASSVDPYSGANVLTF 16 TRBV9
CASGLAGTPTGELFF 15 TRBV12-5
CASSLSRGGIDEQFF 15 TRBV5-4
CASSNLAGGTYEQYF 15 TRBV27
CASSKDLVRMSQPQHF 16 TRBV7-3
CASSYSGGNYGYTF 14 TRBV6-2/TRBV6-3
CASSERGWNYGYTF 14 TRBV25-1
CASSQGLGRGGYGYTF 16 TRBV14
CASSQQGVGYTF 12 TRBV5-5
CASSNTGGSYGYTF 14 TRBV7-9